This TCR beta chain was observed in a study of T cells expressing NK-cell markers. Whole-study findings and limits: Evidence did not settle whether expanded NKG2C+ T cell clones targeted HCMV. There were four donors in whom these clonotypes also led the CD3+CD56-NKG2C+ fraction. Of the CD8+ T cells in about 6 donors, about 1.0-7.5% belonged to dominant NKG2C+ clonotypes.

Germline V gene lookup returns CDR1 SGHDN and CDR2 FVKESK. This CDR3 has 15 residues. Concerning this clonotype: The antigen remains undetermined.

After re-calling the 5' RACE reads, TCRdb lists one entry per CDR3 protein, DNA absent. Its table records some 410,000 distinct CDR3 sequences. This TCR was recovered from a woman aged 18-70 years in good health. The V call is TRBV14, the J call TRBJ2-7; TCRdb gives TRBD2 as the D gene, but with no DNA this cannot be confirmed. Sequenced material: blood T cells: a sorted CD56 or NKG2C T cell subset, CD4+ or CD8+ T cells, or bulk PBMC T cells (not recorded which). The CDR3 protein is CASSQVAGPTYEQYF. Full variable domain (rest looked up from reference TRBV14 and TRBJ2-7): EAGVTQFPSHSVIEKGQTVTLRCDPISGHDNLYWYRRVMGKEIKFLLHFVKESKQDESGMPNNRFLAERTGGTYSTLKVQPAELEDSGVYFCASSQVAGPTYEQYFGPGTRLTVT.